This entry is about one T cell receptor (beta chain). Original analysis: Estimation of nucleated cell counts relied on the amplification of reference gene primers. Sequenced by immunoSEQ multiplex PCR; TCRdb stores in-frame clones only, minus some. V and J calls and clone size are those listed in that table; D and trimming were worked out from the DNA. The sample carries almost 70,000 clones, about four fifths recorded once. These data originate in a study of blood T cell repertoires in COVID-19. The germline V gene has CDR1 SGHDN and CDR2 FVKESK. Between the trimmed V and J ends, which lost 3 bases and 3 bases, there was a span of 6 bases. This CDR3 has 12 residues.

The TCR comes from a human donor in a cohort sampled during active COVID-19. Source material: peripheral blood. The chain is built from TRBV14 and TRBJ2-7; tentative D call: TRBD1 (5 bases). The CDR3 nucleotides read TGTGCCAGCAGCCAGGACATCTACGAGCAGTACTTC. Encoded protein: CASSQDIYEQYF. The complete variable domain, with remaining parts taken from reference TRBV14 and TRBJ2-7, reads EAGVTQFPSHSVIEKGQTVTLRCDPISGHDNLYWYRRVMGKEIKFLLHFVKESKQDESGMPNNRFLAERTGGTYSTLKVQPAELEDSGVYFCASSQDIYEQYFGPGTRLTVT.